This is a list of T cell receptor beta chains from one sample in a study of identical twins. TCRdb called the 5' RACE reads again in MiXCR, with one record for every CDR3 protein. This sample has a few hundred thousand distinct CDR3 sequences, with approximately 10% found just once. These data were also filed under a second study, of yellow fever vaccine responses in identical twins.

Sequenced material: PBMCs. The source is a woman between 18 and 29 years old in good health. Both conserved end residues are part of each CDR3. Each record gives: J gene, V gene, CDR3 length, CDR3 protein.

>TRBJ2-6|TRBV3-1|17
CASSQEGEGTGANVLTF
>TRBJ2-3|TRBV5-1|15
CASSSGLAGYDTQYF
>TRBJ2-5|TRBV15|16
CATSRDSAGGPKTQYF
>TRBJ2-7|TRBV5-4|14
CASSAGGDRYEQYF
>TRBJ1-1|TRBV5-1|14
CASSLNAVNTEAFF
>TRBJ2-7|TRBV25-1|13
CASRPSGRREQYF
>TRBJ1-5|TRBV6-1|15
CASSEAGFGNQPQHF
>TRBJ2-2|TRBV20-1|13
CSANRDSTGELFF
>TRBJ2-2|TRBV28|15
CASSPSLINTGELFF
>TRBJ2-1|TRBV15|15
CATSRDRGTYNEQFF
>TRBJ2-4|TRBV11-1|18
CASSGGQGAGLAKNIQYF
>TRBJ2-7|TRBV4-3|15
CASSPGGLGSYEQYF
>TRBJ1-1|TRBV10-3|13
CAISEGTNTEAFF
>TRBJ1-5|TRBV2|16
CASSVGRELSNQPQHF
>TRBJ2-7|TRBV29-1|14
CSVRQTQLTYEQYF
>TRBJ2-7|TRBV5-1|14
CASSFKAASYEQYF
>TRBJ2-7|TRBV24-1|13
CATSPTGFYEQYF
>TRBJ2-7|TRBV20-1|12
CSASVVTYEQYF
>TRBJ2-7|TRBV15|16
CATSRVPADSPYEQYF
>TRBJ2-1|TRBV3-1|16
CASSQNRDSGYNEQFF
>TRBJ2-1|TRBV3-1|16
CASSPPGLAYNNEQFF
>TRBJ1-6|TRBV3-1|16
CASSRTGTGWNSPLHF
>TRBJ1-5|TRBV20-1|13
CSARKGLNQPQHF
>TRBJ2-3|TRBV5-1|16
CASRLTSGGYTDTQYF